This record covers a single T cell receptor (beta chain). Its target antigen remains unknown. No quality values exist for individual bases; no much larger clone is one base distant. The data were taken from a study of graft-versus-host responses after intestinal transplantation (dated by TCRdb to 2020 to 2022). About the investigation overall: Multivisceral, liver-intestinal, or isolated intestinal transplants were received by the recipients. All recipients received anti-thymocyte globulin induction followed by maintenance tacrolimus and steroids for roughly 3 years. Graft-versus-host and host-versus-graft alloreactive T cell clones were tracked in the graft, circulation and bone marrow after intestinal transplantation using bulk TCR-beta CDR3 sequencing. Alloreactive clones were identified by sequencing pre-transplant mixed lymphocyte reaction products and comparing them with unstimulated pre-transplant donor and recipient T cells. The cohort enrolled 20 to 25 intestinal transplant recipients, one of whom was a retransplant, and a few patients without pretransplant specimens were excluded. A peak of at least 4% donor T cells among recipient peripheral blood mononuclear cells was the definition used for donor T cell macrochimerism. Rather than going through the commercial service, samples from three later patients were sequenced in-house on an Illumina MiSeq and processed with MiXCR.

Libraries came from the immunoSEQ multiplex PCR assay. For most patients, genomic DNA was isolated with the Qiagen DNeasy Blood and Tissue Kit and sent frozen to Adaptive Biotechnologies for TCR sequencing. For most patients, genomic DNA was subjected to high-throughput TCR-beta CDR3 sequencing by Adaptive Biotechnologies. The paper's data handling went like this. Adaptive's ImmunoSEQ software supplied the TCR sequencing data for roughly 17 patients, while MiXCR and VDJtools were used to process a few other patients. To correct CD4 versus CD8 sorting errors, sequences present in both subsets at a frequency ratio below 5:1 were removed. CDR3 nucleotide sequences shared by donor and recipient were removed because the origin of these sequences could not be assigned. At least 2-fold expansion over unstimulated cells and a minimum CFSE-low frequency of 0.002% (template counts) or 0.001% (read counts) were required for clones to be classified as alloreactive. A clone was considered mappable if detected in the sequenced pre-transplant spleen, lymph node, or MLR CFSE-low populations of the donor or recipient. The cumulative frequency of alloreactive clones was calculated as a percentage of all sequences, weighted by copy number. TCRdb's version of the immuneACCESS table is confined to in-frame rearrangements and falls short of the full clone set. An unresolved V gene accounts for under half of the shortfall where checked; the remainder is of unknown origin. That table gives V, J and clone size, and the DNA gave D and trimming. The sample table holds about 84,000 clones, of which 75% to 95% were seen once. Together, the top ten hold 0.3% to 0.35% of the sample.

What the study reported, not specific to this receptor: The conclusions were limited by the relatively low number and heterogeneity of the intestinal transplant patients. In the allografts of patients with donor T cell macrochimerism, GvH to HvG T cell clonal ratios were high. Early after transplant, peak levels of circulating GvH clones were associated with declines in HvG clones. GvH clones were detected in recipient bone marrow, and some appeared earlier in ileal mucosa or blood, consistent with an intestinal mucosal origin.

There are 15 amino acids in the CDR3, from cysteine to phenylalanine inclusive. Only the CDR3 part of the read is kept: 45 bases, read in frame from the first base. The junction shows trimming of 5 bases on V and 4 bases on J, plus 18 bases between the germline ends. The germline V gene provides CDR1 SNHLY and CDR2 FYNNEI. The sample's time point, from its label and the paper: cells obtained before transplantation from donor or recipient. CD3+CD4+ and CD3+CD8+ populations were FACS-sorted from unstimulated pre-transplant donor and recipient cells taken from spleen or lymph nodes. The chain employs TRBV2 and TRBJ2-7; the D segment could be TRBD2, given 6 matching bases. The sample here was unstimulated CD4+ T cells sorted from spleen or lymph node cells, taken before transplant. The receptor's source is a human donor who was the organ donor for an intestinal transplant. The CDR3: CASSYGPKLAYEQYF. The DNA sequence is as follows: TGTGCCAGCAGTTATGGCCCGAAGCTAGCGTACGAGCAGTACTTC.